This T cell receptor (beta chain) was retrieved from a study of cytomegalovirus exposure and HLA in healthy donors. As regards this clone: Its antigen is unidentified.

Findings and limits, study-wide: Accurate HLA-A and HLA-B prediction from TCR beta sequences was reported for most subjects. In vitro testing confirmed three CMV-associated chains as specific for CMV antigens. More clonal expansion characterized HLA-associated TCR beta chains than equally common others in a later analysis.

PCR involved 60 Vbeta and 13 Jbeta primers. Here immunoSEQ multiplex PCR was the method, and the copy in TCRdb shows in-frame clones only, minus some. Of over 150,000 clones listed, 77% are singletons. CDR3 length equals 16 residues. CDR1 and CDR2 (germline): SGDLS, YYNGEE. V shed 1 base and J shed 1 base, with 12 bases lying between them. Source material: PBMCs. This clonotype was sampled from a woman in her twenties or thirties in good health and CMV-seropositive. The chain combines TRBV9 with TRBJ2-1; tentative D call: TRBD1 (6 bases). CDR3 in DNA: TGTGCCAGCAGCGTATCCGGACAGAATTCCTACAATGAGCAGTTCTTC. Translated, it gives CASSVSGQNSYNEQFF.